These T cell receptor beta chains were read from a single sample in a study of graft-versus-host responses after intestinal transplantation. Profiled with immunoSEQ multiplex PCR; TCRdb holds only in-frame clones, not every one. The table lists about 43,000 clones, about 95% of them singletons, with roughly 1.5% in the top ten. Sample: PBMCs, taken about 320 days after intestinal transplant. These receptors all stem from a human patient who received an intestinal transplant, so some T cells may come from the graft donor. Both conserved end residues are part of each CDR3. Each record gives: J gene, V gene, D gene, clone size, CDR3 DNA, CDR3 protein. A D gene is named only where the DNA matches it firmly. Clone size is not always given. Where it is, it says once, few, many or a class for expanded clones.

J gene: TRBJ2-2; V gene: TRBV5-1; D gene: TRBD2; clone size: -; CDR3 DNA: TGCGCCAGCAGAACGGGACTAGCCTTTACCGGGGAGCTGTTTTTT; CDR3 protein: CASRTGLAFTGELFF
J gene: TRBJ1-3; V gene: TRBV5-1; D gene: -; clone size: once; CDR3 DNA: TGCGCCAGCAGCTTGGGCCCCCAGGGTTCCGGAAACACCATATATTTT; CDR3 protein: CASSLGPQGSGNTIYF
J gene: TRBJ1-2; V gene: TRBV2; D gene: -; clone size: -; CDR3 DNA: TGTGCCAGCAAACAGCGATCTTTTTTCGGCTATGGCTACACCTTC; CDR3 protein: CASKQRSFFGYGYTF
J gene: TRBJ2-7; V gene: TRBV10-1; D gene: TRBD2; clone size: -; CDR3 DNA: TGCGCCAGCAGTGACCGGACTAGCGGTTTATACGAGCAGTACTTC; CDR3 protein: CASSDRTSGLYEQYF
J gene: TRBJ1-2; V gene: TRBV2; D gene: -; clone size: once; CDR3 DNA: TGTGCCAGCAGACCCGGGCCGTCCCATGGCTACACCTTC; CDR3 protein: CASRPGPSHGYTF
J gene: TRBJ2-5; V gene: TRBV7-2; D gene: TRBD2; clone size: -; CDR3 DNA: TGTGCCAGCAGCCAAACTTGGCTAGCGGCGGAGACCCAGTACTTC; CDR3 protein: CASSQTWLAAETQYF
J gene: TRBJ2-2; V gene: TRBV5-4; D gene: -; clone size: -; CDR3 DNA: TGTGCCAGCAGCTTTACGCGGGACACCGGGGAGCTGTTTTTT; CDR3 protein: CASSFTRDTGELFF
J gene: TRBJ1-1; V gene: TRBV6-6; D gene: -; clone size: -; CDR3 DNA: TGTGCCAGCAGTTCCGGGACGGCGAACACTGAAGCTTTCTTT; CDR3 protein: CASSSGTANTEAFF
J gene: TRBJ2-1; V gene: TRBV6-5; D gene: -; clone size: -; CDR3 DNA: TGTGCCAGCAGTGTATCAGGGGAGGATTACAATGAGCAGTTCTTC; CDR3 protein: CASSVSGEDYNEQFF
J gene: TRBJ1-1; V gene: TRBV9; D gene: -; clone size: -; CDR3 DNA: TGTGCCAGCAGCGTAAGCTACGAGGGTTTTGGAGCTTTCTTT; CDR3 protein: CASSVSYEGFGAFF
J gene: TRBJ2-3; V gene: TRBV19; D gene: TRBD2; clone size: -; CDR3 DNA: TGTGCCAGTTGTAGCGGGAGGGGGAGGACAGATACGCAGTATTTT; CDR3 protein: CASCSGRGRTDTQYF
J gene: TRBJ1-5; V gene: TRBV4-1; D gene: -; clone size: -; CDR3 DNA: TGCGCCAGCAGCCAAGGGTCCGCTCAGCCCCAGCATTTT; CDR3 protein: CASSQGSAQPQHF
J gene: TRBJ2-7; V gene: TRBV18; D gene: -; clone size: -; CDR3 DNA: TGTGCCAGCTCATATCCGGGGGCCCAGCACGAGCAGTACTTC; CDR3 protein: CASSYPGAQHEQYF
J gene: TRBJ2-7; V gene: TRBV19; D gene: TRBD1; clone size: -; CDR3 DNA: TGTGCCAGTAGTATAGGACAGGGCTACGAGCAGTACTTC; CDR3 protein: CASSIGQGYEQYF
J gene: TRBJ2-5; V gene: TRBV11-2; D gene: -; clone size: once; CDR3 DNA: TGTGCCAGCAGCTTTGAAGCAAAAGAGACCCAGTACTTC; CDR3 protein: CASSFEAKETQYF
J gene: TRBJ2-7; V gene: TRBV30; D gene: -; clone size: -; CDR3 DNA: TGTGCCTGGGCCCGGGACCTCAACTACGAGCAGTACTTC; CDR3 protein: CAWARDLNYEQYF
J gene: TRBJ2-7; V gene: TRBV6-5; D gene: TRBD2; clone size: -; CDR3 DNA: TGTGCCAGCAAACGGGGAGGGACGGTATCCTACGAGCAGTACTTC; CDR3 protein: CASKRGGTVSYEQYF